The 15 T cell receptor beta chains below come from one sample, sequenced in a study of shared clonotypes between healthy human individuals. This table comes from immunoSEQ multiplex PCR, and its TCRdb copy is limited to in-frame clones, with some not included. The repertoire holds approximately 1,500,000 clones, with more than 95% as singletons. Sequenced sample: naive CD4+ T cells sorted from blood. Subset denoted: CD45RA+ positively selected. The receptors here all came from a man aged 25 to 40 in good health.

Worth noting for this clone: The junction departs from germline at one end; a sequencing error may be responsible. The chain's CDR3 is CASSPGLNTGELFF. CDR3 nucleotide sequence: TGTGCTAGCAGCCCGGGATTGAACACCGGGGAGCTGTTTTTT. The rearrangement links TRBV7-7 to TRBJ2-2; D perhaps matches TRBD2 (5 bases). CDR3 size: 14 residues. CDR1 and CDR2 (germline): SSHAT, FNYEAQ (reference sequence).

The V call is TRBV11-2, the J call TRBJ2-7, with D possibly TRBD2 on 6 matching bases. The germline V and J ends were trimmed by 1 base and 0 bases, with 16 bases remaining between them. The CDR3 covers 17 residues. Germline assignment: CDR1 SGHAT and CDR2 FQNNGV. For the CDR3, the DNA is TGTGCCAGCAGCTTAGTTGTTGGAGGGGTTTTCTCCTACGAGCAGTACTTC. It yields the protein CASSLVVGGVFSYEQYF.

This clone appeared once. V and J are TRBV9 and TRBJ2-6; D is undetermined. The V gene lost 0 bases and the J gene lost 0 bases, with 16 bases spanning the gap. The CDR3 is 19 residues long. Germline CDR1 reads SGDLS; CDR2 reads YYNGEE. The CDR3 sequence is CASSVAPGAGFSGANVLTF. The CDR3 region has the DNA TGTGCCAGCAGCGTAGCCCCCGGCGCAGGATTCTCTGGGGCCAACGTCCTGACTTTC.

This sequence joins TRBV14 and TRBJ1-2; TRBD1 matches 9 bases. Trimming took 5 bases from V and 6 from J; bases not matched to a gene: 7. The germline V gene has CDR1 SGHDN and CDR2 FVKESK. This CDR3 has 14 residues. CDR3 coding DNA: TGTGCCAGCAGCGTCGGACAGGGGAGGGATGGCTACACCTTC. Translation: CASSVGQGRDGYTF.

The CDR3 is CASSRAGGRDTEAFF. The DNA for the CDR3 is TGTGCCAGCAGTAGAGCGGGGGGCCGGGACACTGAAGCTTTCTTT. The genes are TRBV28 and TRBJ1-1; D is possibly TRBD1 (6 bases). CDR1 and CDR2 from the germline V gene are MDHEN and SYDVKM. V lost 5 bases, J lost 3 bases, and 16 bases lay in between. The CDR3 sequence is 15 residues long. The full variable domain, its missing parts supplied by reference TRBV28 and TRBJ1-1, is DVKVTQSSRYLVKRTGEKVFLECVQDMDHENMFWYRQDPGLGLRLIYFSYDVKMKEKGDIPEGYSVSREKKERFSLILESASTNQTSMYLCASSRAGGRDTEAFFGQGTRLTVV.

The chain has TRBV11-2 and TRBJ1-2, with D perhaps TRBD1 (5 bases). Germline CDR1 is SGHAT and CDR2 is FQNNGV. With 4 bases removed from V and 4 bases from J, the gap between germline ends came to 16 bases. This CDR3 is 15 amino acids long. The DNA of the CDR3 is TGTGCCAGCAGCTCGATAGGGCAGGGCAGCTATGGCTACACCTTC. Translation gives CASSSIGQGSYGYTF.

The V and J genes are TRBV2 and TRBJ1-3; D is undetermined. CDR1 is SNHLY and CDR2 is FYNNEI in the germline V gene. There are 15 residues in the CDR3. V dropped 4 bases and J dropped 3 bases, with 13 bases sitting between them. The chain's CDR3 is CASSAAPGIGNTIYF. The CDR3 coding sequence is TGTGCCAGCAGTGCAGCTCCGGGAATTGGAAACACCATATATTTT.

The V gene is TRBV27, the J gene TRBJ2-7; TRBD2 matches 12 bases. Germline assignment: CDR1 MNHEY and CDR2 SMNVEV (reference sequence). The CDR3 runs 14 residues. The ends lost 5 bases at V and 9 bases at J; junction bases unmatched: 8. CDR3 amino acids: CASSPGLAGAGQYF. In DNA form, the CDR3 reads TGTGCCAGCAGTCCGGGACTAGCGGGTGCCGGGCAGTACTTC.

As DNA, the CDR3 is TGTGCCAGCAGCCCTGGACAGGTCGTCGGTAACTATGGCTACACCTTC. It specifies CASSPGQVVGNYGYTF. V and J are TRBV5-4 and TRBJ1-2; 7 bases are a match to TRBD1. The CDR3 covers 16 residues. CDR1 and CDR2 (germline): SGHNT, YYREEE (reference sequence). The V gene end was trimmed by 4 bases and the J gene end by 1 base; junction bases not matched to a gene: 10.

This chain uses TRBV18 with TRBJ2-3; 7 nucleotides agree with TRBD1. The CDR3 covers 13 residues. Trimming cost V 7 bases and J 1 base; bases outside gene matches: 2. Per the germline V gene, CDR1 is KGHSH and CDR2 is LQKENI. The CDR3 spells CASFQGGTDTQYF. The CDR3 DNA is TGTGCCAGCTTTCAGGGGGGCACAGATACGCAGTATTTT.

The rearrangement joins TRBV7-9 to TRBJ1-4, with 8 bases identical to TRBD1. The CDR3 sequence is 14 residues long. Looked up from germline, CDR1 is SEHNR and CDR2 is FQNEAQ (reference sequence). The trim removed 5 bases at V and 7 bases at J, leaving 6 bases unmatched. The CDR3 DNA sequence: TGTGCCAGCAGCAAAGGACAGGGCGGTGAAAAACTGTTTTTT. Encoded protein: CASSKGQGGEKLFF. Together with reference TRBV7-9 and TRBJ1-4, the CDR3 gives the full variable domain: DTGVSQNPRHKITKRGQNVTFRCDPISEHNRLYWYRQTLGQGPEFLTYFQNEAQLEKSRLLSDRFSAERPKGSFSTLEIQRTEQGDSAMYLCASSKGQGGEKLFFGSGTQLSVL.

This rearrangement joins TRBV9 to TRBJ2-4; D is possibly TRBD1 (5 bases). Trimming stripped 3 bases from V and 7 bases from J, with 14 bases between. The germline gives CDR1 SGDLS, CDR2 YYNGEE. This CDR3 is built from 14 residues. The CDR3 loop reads CASSATTVKNIQYF. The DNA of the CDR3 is TGTGCCAGCAGCGCCACGACAGTAAAGAACATTCAGTACTTC.

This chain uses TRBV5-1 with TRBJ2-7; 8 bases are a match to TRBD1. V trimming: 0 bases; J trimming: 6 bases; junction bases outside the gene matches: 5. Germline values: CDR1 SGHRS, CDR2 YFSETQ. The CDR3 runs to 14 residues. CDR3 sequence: CASSLAPGGVEQYF. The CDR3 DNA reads TGCGCCAGCAGCTTGGCCCCAGGGGGCGTCGAGCAGTACTTC.

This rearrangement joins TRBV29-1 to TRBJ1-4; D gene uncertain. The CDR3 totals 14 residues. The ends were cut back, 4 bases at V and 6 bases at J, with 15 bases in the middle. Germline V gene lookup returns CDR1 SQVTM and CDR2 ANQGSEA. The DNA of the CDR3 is TGCAGCGTTGGAAGAGGAACCCTGGATGAAAAACTGTTTTTT. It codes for CSVGRGTLDEKLFF.

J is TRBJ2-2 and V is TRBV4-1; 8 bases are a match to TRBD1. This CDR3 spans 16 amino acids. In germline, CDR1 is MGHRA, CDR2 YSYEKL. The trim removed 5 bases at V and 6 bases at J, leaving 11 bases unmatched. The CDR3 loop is CASSNDRGPYAGELFF. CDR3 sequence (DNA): TGCGCCAGCAGCAACGACAGGGGCCCTTACGCCGGGGAGCTGTTTTTT.